Sequencing of this T cell receptor beta chain was carried out in a study of cytomegalovirus exposure and HLA in healthy donors. The study ran its PCR with 60 Vbeta and 13 Jbeta primers. Using immunoSEQ multiplex PCR, the repertoire was profiled, and TCRdb retains in-frame clones only, with some absent. Of 60,000 to 70,000 clones listed, about four fifths were seen once; the top ten hold about 3.2%. Study-wide results and limits: The study reported that TCR beta sequences accurately predicted HLA-A and HLA-B alleles in most subjects. Diagnosis of cytomegalovirus status made by the classifier reportedly showed high specificity and sensitivity.

This CDR3 region has 15 residues. CDR1 is MNHNY and CDR2 is SVGAGI in the germline V gene (reference sequence). V dropped 2 bases and J dropped 1 base, with 11 bases sitting between them. As regards this clone: Its antigen is as yet unknown.

Sequenced material: PBMCs. This TCR was recovered from a young woman in good health and CMV-seronegative. The chain couples TRBV6-6 to TRBJ2-5, with D unclear. The CDR3 sequence is CASSYQSEIQETQYF. Written as DNA, the CDR3 is TGTGCCAGCAGTTACCAATCGGAGATCCAAGAGACCCAGTACTTC.